One sample yielded the 24 T cell receptor beta chains listed below, sequenced in a study of T cells in Graves' hyperthyroidism and ophthalmopathy. TCR beta CDR3 regions were amplified from RNA. RT-PCR in the first round (using the HTBI primer set) targeted the TCR CDR3. TCRdb reprocessed the multiplex PCR reads with MiXCR, giving one entry per CDR3 protein. The profile shows approximately 510,000 distinct CDR3 sequences, roughly 45% of them singletons. Sequenced: peripheral blood or thyroid tissue (not recorded which). The receptor set was obtained from an adult woman with Graves' disease, either hyperthyroidism or ophthalmopathy (not recorded which).

This chain joins TRBV10-3 and TRBJ2-7; TRBD1 is a possible D gene (6 bases). The germline CDR1 and CDR2 sequences are ENHRY and SYGVKD. With 7 bases removed from V and 0 bases from J, the gap between germline ends came to 10 bases. The CDR3 has 13 amino acids. CDR3 bases: TGTGCCATCAAGAGGGGGAGCTCCTACGAGCAGTACTTC. This sequence encodes CAIKRGSSYEQYF.

Concerning this clonotype itself: A much larger clone differs by one base, so this may be a read error. V gene TRBV20-1 combines with J gene TRBJ2-7; D uncertain. Germline assignment: CDR1 DFQATT and CDR2 SNEGSKA (reference sequence). V was shortened by 2 bases and J by 2 bases, with 13 bases between the two germline ends. This CDR3 spans 14 amino acids. The DNA of the CDR3 is TGCAGTGCTAGAAATTCTGGGTCCGCCTACGAGCAGTACTTC. Its protein product is CSARNSGSAYEQYF.

This chain uses TRBV29-1 with TRBJ2-7; 8 nucleotides agree with TRBD1. From germline, CDR1 is SQVTM and CDR2 ANQGSEA. CDR3 size: 13 residues. J lost 2 bases, V lost 6 bases, and 6 bases had no gene match. The CDR3 DNA follows: TGCAGCGTCGTGGACAGGGTTCCCTACGAGCAGTACTTC. This codes for CSVVDRVPYEQYF.

As regards this clonotype: A read error is possible here, since a much larger clone lies one base away. The chain is built from TRBV7-8 and TRBJ2-2; the match to TRBD2 covers 13 bases. This CDR3 is 20 amino acids long. V lost 2 bases, J lost 1 base, and 10 bases stayed unmatched. CDR1 is SGHVS and CDR2 is FQNEAQ in the germline V gene. The chain's CDR3 is CASSLILLAGGGENTGELFF. The CDR3 coding sequence is TGTGCCAGCAGCTTAATCTTACTAGCGGGAGGGGGAGAGAACACCGGGGAGCTGTTTTTT.

This chain links TRBV10-1 with TRBJ2-7; tentatively, D is TRBD1 or TRBD2 (5 bases each). The CDR3 extends over 14 amino acids. Germline assignment: CDR1 WNHNN and CDR2 SYGVQD (reference sequence). The V and J ends lost 3 bases and 2 bases respectively, with 11 bases between them. The CDR3 DNA is TGCGCCAGCAGTGATGGGACGGCAACCTACGAGCAGTACTTC. Translation: CASSDGTATYEQYF.

The J gene is TRBJ1-1, the V gene TRBV7-9; D gene unclear. Germline CDR1 is SEHNR and CDR2 is FQNEAQ (reference sequence). CDR3 length: 12 residues. V dropped 5 bases and J dropped 14 bases, with 18 bases sitting between them. In DNA form, the CDR3 reads TGTGCCAGCAGCCTATTAGGTGGTGTAGCCTTCTTT. It specifies CASSLLGGVAFF.

This chain joins TRBV7-3 and TRBJ2-5, with D perhaps matching TRBD1 or TRBD2 (5 bases each). Germline CDR1 and CDR2: SGHTA and FQGTGA. V lost 5 bases to trimming and J lost 5 bases, with 12 bases between them. The CDR3 loop spans 13 amino acids. This CDR3 is CASSRDRTETQYF. The CDR3 DNA reads as TGTGCCAGCAGCAGGGACCGCACGGAGACCCAGTACTTC.

This chain links TRBV15 with TRBJ1-1; no clear D gene. The CDR3 is 12 residues long. Deletions cut 0 bases from V and 8 bases from J, with 7 bases between. The germline V gene has CDR1 LNHNV and CDR2 YYDKDF (reference sequence). CDR3 sequence (DNA): TGTGCCACCAGCAGAGAAGGAGTCGAAGCTTTCTTT. It yields the protein CATSREGVEAFF.

The chain links TRBV2 to TRBJ2-7; 7 bases align to TRBD1. After removal of 4 bases from V and 3 bases from J, the junction contained 9 bases not matched to a gene. The CDR3 loop spans 15 amino acids. Germline CDR1 reads SNHLY; CDR2 reads FYNNEI. The CDR3 loop reads CASSVNRGGGYEQYF. CDR3 sequence (DNA): TGTGCCAGCAGTGTAAACAGGGGCGGCGGCTACGAGCAGTACTTC. The full variable domain, rest sourced from reference TRBV2 and TRBJ2-7, is EPEVTQTPSHQVTQMGQEVILRCVPISNHLYFYWYRQILGQKVEFLVSFYNNEISEKSEIFDDQFSVERPDGSNFTLKIRSTKLEDSAMYFCASSVNRGGGYEQYFGPGTRLTVT.

This clonotype was observed a few times. The V gene is TRBV9, the J gene TRBJ2-2; weak D call: TRBD2 (5 bases). V lost 2 bases and J 4 bases, leaving 6 bases between the germline ends. CDR3 length: 13 residues. The germline V gene has CDR1 SGDLS and CDR2 YYNGEE. The CDR3 DNA follows: TGTGCCAGCAGCGTTGAGGGCACCGGGGAGCTGTTTTTT. It is translated as CASSVEGTGELFF.

Regarding this clonotype: Compared with germline, one end of the junction differs, possibly owing to a read error. The rearrangement uses TRBV10-3 and TRBJ1-4; the D gene is possibly TRBD1 (6 bases). The CDR3 consists of 14 residues. Per the germline V gene, CDR1 is ENHRY and CDR2 is SYGVKD. CDR3 bases: TGTGCCAGCAGTTTATCAGGGGATTATGAAAAACTGTTTTTT. Amino acids: CASSLSGDYEKLFF.

The rearrangement links TRBV29-1 to TRBJ1-2; D is undetermined. This CDR3 spans 13 amino acids. CDR1 is SQVTM, CDR2 ANQGSEA, per germline. Trimming shortened V by 7 bases and J by 4 bases, and 16 bases separated the two germline ends. The CDR3 region is CSAPSRSTYGYTF. The DNA for the CDR3 is TGCAGCGCCCCCAGTCGGTCCACCTATGGCTACACCTTC.

On this clonotype itself: A much bigger clone sits one base away, suggesting this may be a read error. The chain combines TRBV7-9 with TRBJ1-1; 7 nucleotides align to TRBD1. Trimming at V came to 5 bases and at J to 6 bases, leaving 6 bases not matched to a gene. The germline V gene encodes CDR1 SEHNR and CDR2 FQNEAQ (reference sequence). CDR3 length: 13 residues. The CDR3 spells CASSHRDSPEAFF. CDR3 sequence (DNA): TGTGCCAGCAGCCACCGGGACAGCCCTGAAGCTTTCTTT. The variable domain in full, completed from reference TRBV7-9 and TRBJ1-1, reads DTGVSQNPRHKITKRGQNVTFRCDPISEHNRLYWYRQTLGQGPEFLTYFQNEAQLEKSRLLSDRFSAERPKGSFSTLEIQRTEQGDSAMYLCASSHRDSPEAFFGQGTRLTVV.

This chain joins TRBV10-3 and TRBJ2-5; D remains unclear. In germline, CDR1 is ENHRY, CDR2 SYGVKD. The ends were cut back, 6 bases at V and 5 bases at J, with 16 bases in the middle. This CDR3 comprises 14 residues. In DNA, the CDR3 is TGTGCCATCAGATCAGGCCAGACCTGGGAGACCCAGTACTTC. Its translation: CAIRSGQTWETQYF.

This clonotype was observed many times. This sequence joins TRBV4-1 and TRBJ1-1; D is possibly TRBD1 (5 bases). The germline CDR1 and CDR2 sequences are MGHRA and YSYEKL. Between the trimmed V and J ends, which lost 1 base and 11 bases, there was a span of 20 bases. This CDR3 has 15 amino acids. CDR3 sequence reads: CASSQGTSRDGMAFF. CDR3 coding DNA: TGCGCCAGCAGCCAAGGGACATCGAGGGATGGGATGGCTTTCTTT.

There are a few counts of this clonotype. The V gene is TRBV10-3, the J gene TRBJ1-2; 9 nucleotides agree with TRBD1. The CDR3 sequence is 13 residues long. V lost 3 bases, J lost 6 bases, and 2 bases stayed unmatched. Germline V gene lookup returns CDR1 ENHRY and CDR2 SYGVKD. The CDR3 DNA is TGTGCCATCAGTGAACAGGGGGCGGATGGCTACACCTTC. Encoded protein: CAISEQGADGYTF.

As regards this clonotype: A much larger clone lies one base from this, so it may be a read error. The chain employs TRBV25-1 and TRBJ2-7; no clear D gene. CDR3 length: 13 residues. Germline V CDR1 and CDR2: MGHDK, SYGVNS. CDR3 bases: TGTGCCAGCAGGGACCGCTCAGGAATCGAGCAGTGCTTC. This gives the protein CASRDRSGIEQCF.

The sample holds many counts of this clonotype. The V call is TRBV5-1, the J call TRBJ2-5; no firm D call. V lost 2 bases and J lost 4, with 9 bases in between. The CDR3 has 13 amino acids. Germline V lookup: CDR1 SGHRS, CDR2 YFSETQ. As DNA, the CDR3 is TGCGCCAGCAGCTTCGTGCCTGGAGAGACCCAGTACTTC. It specifies CASSFVPGETQYF. Full variable domain (rest looked up from reference TRBV5-1 and TRBJ2-5): KAGVTQTPRYLIKTRGQQVTLSCSPISGHRSVSWYQQTPGQGLQFLFEYFSETQRNKGNFPGRFSGRQFSNSRSEMNVSTLELGDSALYLCASSFVPGETQYFGPGTRLLVL.

This clonotype came up once. This chain links TRBV7-9 with TRBJ2-5; the D is unclear. Trimming shortened V by 4 bases and J by 5 bases, and 20 bases separated the two germline ends. Per the germline V gene, CDR1 is SEHNR and CDR2 is FQNEAQ (reference sequence). The CDR3 spans 16 residues. This CDR3 reads CASSSYALVGRETQYF. The CDR3 region has the DNA TGTGCCAGCAGCTCATACGCGTTGGTGGGTAGGGAGACCCAGTACTTC.

This sequence joins TRBV27 and TRBJ1-2; 10 bases are shared with TRBD1. Germline CDR1 and CDR2: MNHEY and SMNVEV (reference sequence). V was clipped by 0 bases and J by 3 bases; unmatched bases: 7. This CDR3 has 17 residues. The CDR3 spells CASSLSMGQGSDYGYTF. The CDR3 DNA sequence: TGTGCCAGCAGTTTATCAATGGGACAGGGGAGCGACTATGGCTACACCTTC.

The genes are TRBV14 and TRBJ1-6; D perhaps matches TRBD1 (6 bases). Trimming stripped 4 bases from V and 5 bases from J, with 9 bases between. Per germline, CDR1 SGHDN and CDR2 FVKESK. The length of the CDR3 is 14 residues. The CDR3 reads CASSRYRDNSPLHF. Here the CDR3 DNA reads TGTGCCAGCAGCCGTTACAGGGATAATTCACCCCTCCACTTT.

The chain links TRBV7-2 to TRBJ1-5; D remains ambiguous. The CDR3 runs 12 residues. V was clipped by 2 bases and J by 7 bases, with 6 bases between them. Germline V lookup: CDR1 SGHTA, CDR2 FQGNSA. CDR3: CASSLLHQPQHF. DNA for the CDR3: TGTGCCAGCAGCTTACTGCACCAGCCCCAGCATTTT.

The CDR3 is CASSLSGSSYGYTF. The CDR3 DNA follows: TGCGCCAGCAGCTTGAGCGGGAGTAGCTATGGCTACACCTTC. The rearrangement links TRBV5-1 to TRBJ1-2; D ambiguous. Germline loops: CDR1 SGHRS, CDR2 YFSETQ. The CDR3 is 14 residues long. V was pared by 1 base and J by 4 bases, with 11 bases between.

The chain employs TRBV10-3 and TRBJ2-7; TRBD1 might be the D (5 bases). Looked up from germline, CDR1 is ENHRY and CDR2 is SYGVKD. V was trimmed by 5 bases and J by 1 base, leaving 6 bases between them. The CDR3 consists of 12 residues. This CDR3 reads CAISTGSYEQYF. The CDR3 nucleotides read TGTGCCATCAGTACAGGATCCTACGAGCAGTACTTC.